This is a list of T cell receptor beta chains from one sample in a study of OX40 agonist ivuxolimab in advanced cancers. Libraries were prepared by immunoSEQ multiplex PCR; TCRdb keeps only in-frame clonotypes and omits some of them. The sample consists of more than 10,000 clones, over 75% of them appearing once. Sequenced material: CD4+ or CD8+ T cells sorted from blood, taken in a trial of the OX40 agonist ivuxolimab. The receptors shown here come from an adult with an advanced solid tumor such as melanoma, head and neck, liver or kidney cancer. Each CDR3 is given with its conserved first and last residue. The D gene is left open where the match is weak. Clone size is shown for a subset of rows, as once, few, many or a class of expanded clone.

len,v_gene,d_gene,abundance,j_gene,CDR3nt,CDR3aa
16,TRBV13,TRBD1,.,TRBJ2-7,TGTGCCAGCAGCTTACCGGGACAGGGACCCTCCTACGAGCAGTACTTC,CASSLPGQGPSYEQYF
18,TRBV9,.,.,TRBJ2-3,TGTGCCAGCAGCGTAGCTACCAGGTCGGCAGGGGGGACAGATACGCAGTATTTT,CASSVATRSAGGTDTQYF
13,TRBV30,TRBD2,once,TRBJ2-7,TGTGCCTATTCGGGACTAGTCGGCGACGAGCAGTACTTC,CAYSGLVGDEQYF
19,TRBV7-9,TRBD2,once,TRBJ2-1,TGTGCCAGCAGCTACCCCAGGGGCGCGGACCCTAGCGGGTACAATGAGCAGTTCTTC,CASSYPRGADPSGYNEQFF
17,TRBV28,.,.,TRBJ2-7,TGTGCCAGCATCGATCCCTGGGCTGGCAGGGAGGTCTACGAGCAGTACTTC,CASIDPWAGREVYEQYF
15,TRBV2,.,.,TRBJ1-1,TGTGCCAGCAGGGACGTGTGGGGCGCGGACACTGAAGCTTTCTTT,CASRDVWGADTEAFF
14,TRBV6-6,.,.,TRBJ2-7,TGTGCCAGCAACTACGACCCCAGCTCCTACGAGCAGTACTTC,CASNYDPSSYEQYF
13,TRBV9,.,.,TRBJ2-1,TGTGCCAGCAGCGTATGGGGGTACAATGAGCAGTTCTTC,CASSVWGYNEQFF
17,TRBV15,TRBD1,few,TRBJ2-1,TGTGCCACCAGCAGAGAAGTCGGGACAGGGGGAAGCTATGAGCAGTTCTTC,CATSREVGTGGSYEQFF
12,TRBV7-3,.,.,TRBJ2-1,TGTGCCAGCAGCCCTATGGGGGGCGAGCAGTTCTTC,CASSPMGGEQFF
12,TRBV19,.,few,TRBJ2-7,TGTGCCACCAGAGGCCCTTCCTACGAGCAGTACTTC,CATRGPSYEQYF
13,TRBV11-2,.,.,TRBJ2-2,TGTGCCAGCAGCTTCTCGCGTACAGGGGAGCTGTTTTTT,CASSFSRTGELFF
13,TRBV4-1,.,.,TRBJ2-1,TGCGCCAGCAGCCAAGACGTCTACAATGAGCAGTTCTTC,CASSQDVYNEQFF
16,TRBV7-1,.,few,TRBJ2-5,TGTGCCAGCAGCTTAGCGGTGGGAAGTCCGCAAGAGACCCAGTACTTC,CASSLAVGSPQETQYF
15,TRBV6-5,TRBD1,.,TRBJ1-2,TGTGCCAGCAGTTACCAAGGACAGGGGGCGAGAGGCTACACCTTC,CASSYQGQGARGYTF
14,TRBV7-8,.,.,TRBJ1-5,TGTGCCAGCAGCTTCGGGACGTTTAATCAGCCCCAGCATTTT,CASSFGTFNQPQHF
14,TRBV7-9,TRBD1,.,TRBJ2-1,TGTGGTGGGGCCGGGACAGGGTCCTACAATGAGCAGTTCTTC,CGGAGTGSYNEQFF
15,TRBV29-1,TRBD1,once,TRBJ1-3,TGCAGCGTTCCAGAGACAGGGGCCACTGGAAACACCATATATTTT,CSVPETGATGNTIYF
13,TRBV6-5,.,.,TRBJ1-1,TGTGCCAGCAGTTACGGAAGGAACACTGAAGCTTTCTTT,CASSYGRNTEAFF
17,TRBV9,.,medium-sized,TRBJ2-5,TGTGCCAGCAGCGCGGGACAGGGGGGACTAGCGTCGGAGACCCAGTACTTC,CASSAGQGGLASETQYF
14,TRBV2,.,.,TRBJ1-5,TGTGCCAGCAGTGAAGGGGATAGCAATCAGCCCCAGCATTTT,CASSEGDSNQPQHF
15,TRBV7-9,TRBD2,once,TRBJ2-3,TGTGCCAGCAGCTTAACTAGCGGGAAAGAAAATACGCAGTATTTT,CASSLTSGKENTQYF
17,TRBV7-2,TRBD1,.,TRBJ1-5,TGTGCCAGCAGCTTGGGGTGGGGGACAGGGCCGTTTCAGCCCCAGCATTTT,CASSLGWGTGPFQPQHF
16,TRBV13,TRBD1,few,TRBJ2-5,TGTGCCAGCAGCTCGACCCCCGGACAGGGTGGCGAGACCCAGTACTTC,CASSSTPGQGGETQYF
16,TRBV10-3,.,few,TRBJ1-5,TGTGCCATCAGTGAGTCGTACAGAAATAGCAATCAGCCCCAGCATTTT,CAISESYRNSNQPQHF
16,TRBV11-3,TRBD1,.,TRBJ2-7,TGCGCCAGCAGCTCCCTCCCCGGGACAGGGCTCTACGAGCAGTACTTC,CASSSLPGTGLYEQYF
13,TRBV9,.,.,TRBJ2-7,TGTGCCAGCAGCGTAGCGGGACCTTGGGAGCAGTACTTC,CASSVAGPWEQYF
15,TRBV15,.,.,TRBJ1-3,TGTGCCACCAGCAGAGAGGACACCTCTGGAAACACCATATATTTT,CATSREDTSGNTIYF
14,TRBV4-1,TRBD2,.,TRBJ2-7,TGCGCCAGCAGCCACGGCGGGAGGACCTACGAGCAGTACTTC,CASSHGGRTYEQYF
15,TRBV11-3,TRBD2,.,TRBJ2-1,TGTGCCAGCAGCCCAAGGACTAGCGCTTACAATGAGCAGTTCTTC,CASSPRTSAYNEQFF
13,TRBV9,.,.,TRBJ2-3,TGTGCCAGCAGGGGTGGGTACACAGATACGCAGTATTTT,CASRGGYTDTQYF
14,TRBV4-2,TRBD1,.,TRBJ1-6,TGTGCCAGCAGCCCCGGACAGGGTTCATCACCCCTCCACTTT,CASSPGQGSSPLHF
12,TRBV25-1,.,.,TRBJ2-1,TGTGCCAGCAGTGAATTGGACGATGAGCAGTTCTTC,CASSELDDEQFF
18,TRBV4-1,.,.,TRBJ1-1,TGCGCCAGCAGCCAAGGGGCGGGGGCGCGACTCGAGAACACTGAAGCTTTCTTT,CASSQGAGARLENTEAFF
15,TRBV6-7,TRBD1,.,TRBJ1-6,TGTGCCAGCAGTTCCCCGACAGGGTGGGGGTTGGCCCTCCACTTT,CASSSPTGWGLALHF
14,TRBV5-4,.,.,TRBJ1-2,TGTGCCAGCAGCTTGAAACAGGGAAACTATGGCTACACCTTC,CASSLKQGNYGYTF
13,TRBV29-1,.,.,TRBJ2-3,TGCAGCTTGGACCCGACCACCACAGATACGCAGTATTTT,CSLDPTTTDTQYF
15,TRBV7-3,.,once,TRBJ1-1,TGTGCCAGCAGCTTAAGAGGGGTAATGAACACTGAAGCTTTCTTT,CASSLRGVMNTEAFF
16,TRBV10-1,TRBD2,once,TRBJ2-1,TGCGCCAGCAGTGAGGCTAGCGGGACGATCTACAATGAGCAGTTCTTC,CASSEASGTIYNEQFF
14,TRBV10-3,.,.,TRBJ2-1,TGTGCCATCACTCCAGGACTGGATTACAATGAGCAGTTCTTC,CAITPGLDYNEQFF
15,TRBV6-5,.,.,TRBJ2-2,TGTGCCAGCAGTTACGGGGTGTGGGGAACCGGGGAGCTGTTTTTT,CASSYGVWGTGELFF
13,TRBV2,.,medium-sized,TRBJ1-1,TGTGCCAGGGTGATTGCCAGGAACACTGAAGCTTTCTTT,CARVIARNTEAFF
15,TRBV6-6,TRBD1,.,TRBJ1-2,TGTGCCAGCAGTTACCAAGGACAGGGGGCGAGAGGCTACACCTTC,CASSYQGQGARGYTF
14,TRBV6-8,TRBD1,.,TRBJ1-5,TGTGCCAGCAGTACGGGACAGAAAAATCAGCCCCAGCATTTT,CASSTGQKNQPQHF
16,TRBV5-5,TRBD1,.,TRBJ2-1,TGTGCCAGCAGCTTGGCGGGACAGGGGGCGTGGGATGAGCAGTTCTTC,CASSLAGQGAWDEQFF
10,TRBV2,.,.,TRBJ1-1,TGTGCCAGTGGGAACACTGAAGCTTTCTTT,CASGNTEAFF
11,TRBV6-5,.,.,TRBJ2-1,TGTGCCAGCGGCCCCTACAATGAGCAGTTCTTC,CASGPYNEQFF
14,TRBV19,TRBD2,.,TRBJ2-7,TGTGCCAGTAGCCCGAGCGGGGCGACCTCCGAGCAGTACTTC,CASSPSGATSEQYF
15,TRBV2,TRBD1,few,TRBJ2-7,TGTGCCAGCCGGACGACCAGGGGGCAATCCTACGAGCAGTACTTC,CASRTTRGQSYEQYF
15,TRBV5-1,.,.,TRBJ1-4,TGCGCCAGCAGCCTTGCGGGGGGATATAGCGAAAAACTGTTTTTT,CASSLAGGYSEKLFF
14,TRBV11-3,.,.,TRBJ2-1,TGTGCCAGCAGCTTAGGTGTCGACTCCCCTGAGCAGTTCTTC,CASSLGVDSPEQFF
14,TRBV5-1,.,once,TRBJ2-3,TGCGCCAGCAGCTTGGAGACTAGCACAGATACGCAGTATTTT,CASSLETSTDTQYF
13,TRBV30,.,.,TRBJ1-3,TGTGCCTTATCAACCAACTCTGGAAACACCATATATTTT,CALSTNSGNTIYF
15,TRBV9,.,.,TRBJ1-1,TGTGCCAGCAGCGTAAACCCCGGTAGGCACACTGAAGCTTTCTTT,CASSVNPGRHTEAFF
16,TRBV10-3,TRBD1,.,TRBJ1-1,TGTGCCATCAGTGACCCCGAGACAGGGTTGAACACTGAAGCTTTCTTT,CAISDPETGLNTEAFF